A selection of T cell receptor beta chains follows, all from one sample in a study of shared clonotypes between healthy human individuals. Clones were sequenced by immunoSEQ multiplex PCR, and TCRdb holds only the in-frame ones, with some missing. The table records around 610,000 clones, about 95% of them present only once. The sample comprised naive CD8+ T cells sorted from blood. These receptors were taken from a woman under 40 in good health. CDR3s include the opening cysteine and the closing phenylalanine or tryptophan. Fields, in order: clone size, J gene, D gene, V gene, CDR3 DNA, CDR3 protein. D genes are given only for firm matches. The size of a clone is reported for some rows only, either as once, few or many, or as a class for expanded clones.

.	TRBJ2-7	TRBD1	TRBV27	TGTGCCAGCAGTTATGCAGGGGACAGCTACGAGCAGTACTTC	CASSYAGDSYEQYF
once	TRBJ1-1	.	TRBV14	TGTGCCAGCAGCCAAGATAGGGCGGGACATACCATGAACACTGAAGCTTTCTTT	CASSQDRAGHTMNTEAFF
.	TRBJ2-3	TRBD2	TRBV27	TGTGCCAGCAGCCAAGGGACTAGCGGGATTTCAGATACGCAGTATTTT	CASSQGTSGISDTQYF
.	TRBJ2-5	.	TRBV2	TGTGCCAGCATCAGTGACTACGGCCAAGAGACCCAGTACTTC	CASISDYGQETQYF
.	TRBJ2-7	.	TRBV10-3	TGTGCCATCAGTGAGTCTATGGGACTGAGTTCCTACGAGCAGTACTTC	CAISESMGLSSYEQYF
.	TRBJ1-2	TRBD1	TRBV9	TGTGCCAGCAGCGCCAGACTAGGAGGGGGCGGTCCTGGCTACACCTTC	CASSARLGGGGPGYTF
.	TRBJ2-2	TRBD2	TRBV5-6	TGTGCCAGCAGCTTGTTTAGTGCGGGAGGGTACACCGGGGAGCTGTTTTTT	CASSLFSAGGYTGELFF
.	TRBJ2-7	.	TRBV10-2	TGCGCCAGCAGTGTTAGTACCTACGAGCAGTACTTC	CASSVSTYEQYF
.	TRBJ1-5	.	TRBV28	TGTGCCAGCAGTTTTTTGCCGGGGGCTAGCAATCAGCCCCAGCATTTT	CASSFLPGASNQPQHF
few	TRBJ1-1	.	TRBV14	TGTGCCAGCAGCCCTAGGGGATTGAACACTGAAGCTTTCTTT	CASSPRGLNTEAFF
once	TRBJ2-3	.	TRBV10-3	TGTGCCATCAGTGAAGCGTTGGATACGCAGTATTTT	CAISEALDTQYF
.	TRBJ2-3	TRBD2	TRBV29-1	TGCAGCGTTGAGTCTCTAGCGGGAGGGCCGGGAGATACGCAGTATTTT	CSVESLAGGPGDTQYF
.	TRBJ1-1	.	TRBV6-6	TGTGCCAGCAGTTACTCCCAGGTGAACACTGAAGCTTTCTTT	CASSYSQVNTEAFF
.	TRBJ2-7	.	TRBV28	TGTGCCAGCAGTTTCATCCCGATGGGGGTGGTCGAGCAGTACTTC	CASSFIPMGVVEQYF
.	TRBJ1-1	.	TRBV28	TGTGCCAGCAGTTTTGGCTTTGGACCGAAAGAGAACACTGAAGCTTTCTTT	CASSFGFGPKENTEAFF
.	TRBJ2-7	TRBD2	TRBV15	TGTGCCACCAGCAGAGGATTAGCAGGGAGGGTCGAGCAGTACTTC	CATSRGLAGRVEQYF
.	TRBJ1-1	.	TRBV25-1	TGTGCCAGCACTTCGACATTCATGAACACTGAAGCTTTCTTT	CASTSTFMNTEAFF
.	TRBJ1-5	TRBD1	TRBV6-4	TGTGCCAGCAGTGACTATTTTGGGACAGGGGGCCAGATTGAGCAGCCCCAGCATTTT	CASSDYFGTGGQIEQPQHF
.	TRBJ2-1	TRBD2	TRBV27	TGTGCCAGCAGTTTATTGCTAGCGGGAGGGGGATCCTACAATGAGCAGTTCTTC	CASSLLLAGGGSYNEQFF
.	TRBJ2-1	TRBD1	TRBV9	TGTGCCAGCAGCGTAGAGGGACAGGGGGCCAATGAGCAGTTCTTC	CASSVEGQGANEQFF
.	TRBJ2-7	.	TRBV6-6	TGTGCCAGCAGTTTCACACTACTCGGTGACTACGAGCAGTACTTC	CASSFTLLGDYEQYF
.	TRBJ2-6	TRBD1	TRBV9	TGTGCCAGCAGCATCACAGGGGTCTCTGGGGCCAACGTCCTGACTTTC	CASSITGVSGANVLTF
.	TRBJ1-3	TRBD1	TRBV19	TGTGCCAGTAGTATCCCCGGACAGGGGGCTGCACTCTCTGGAAACACCATATATTTT	CASSIPGQGAALSGNTIYF
.	TRBJ2-7	.	TRBV14	TGTGCCAGCAGCCAAGACTTGTGGTACAGCTTCGACGGGCAGTACTTC	CASSQDLWYSFDGQYF
.	TRBJ2-1	TRBD2	TRBV7-1	TGTGCCAGCAGCTCCCCTTATGCCGTTTATCAAGAGGGTAGCGGGAGCCTGGCCTACAATGAGCAGTTCTTC	CASSSPYAVYQEGSGSLAYNEQFF
.	TRBJ2-2	.	TRBV9	TGTGCCAGCAGCGTAGAGGAAGACACCGCGAACACCGGGGAGCTGTTTTTT	CASSVEEDTANTGELFF
.	TRBJ1-6	.	TRBV27	TGTGCCACTCGGACAGAATATAATTCACCCCTCCACTTT	CATRTEYNSPLHF
once	TRBJ1-2	.	TRBV6-5	TGTGCCAGCAGTTACTCTTCCGGGGGCGCCGGGTATGGCTACACCTTC	CASSYSSGGAGYGYTF
.	TRBJ2-6	.	TRBV19	TGTGCCAGTGGCGGGGGCGCTGGGGCCAACGTCCTGACTTTC	CASGGGAGANVLTF
.	TRBJ2-1	.	TRBV9	TGTGCCAGCAGCGACGGACCGAGAATAGCGTTCATAGGGTACAATGAGCAGTTCTTC	CASSDGPRIAFIGYNEQFF
.	TRBJ1-2	.	TRBV19	TGTGCCAGTAGGAGCAGAGCCAACTATGGCTACACCTTC	CASRSRANYGYTF
few	TRBJ1-1	TRBD1	TRBV6-6	TGTGCCAGTATGGGACAGGGGAATACTGAAGCTTTCTTT	CASMGQGNTEAFF
.	TRBJ2-2	.	TRBV15	TGTGCCACCAGAGGGGGGAGACTAGTAGAGACCGGGGAGCTGTTTTTT	CATRGGRLVETGELFF
few	TRBJ2-7	.	TRBV11-2	TGTGCCAGCAGCTTAGATGGCCAACCTTACGAGCAGTACTTC	CASSLDGQPYEQYF
.	TRBJ2-3	TRBD2	TRBV29-1	TGCAGCGTTGAGGCGGGGGGGAGCGGGAGTACAGCTAGCACAGATACGCAGTATTTT	CSVEAGGSGSTASTDTQYF
.	TRBJ2-1	TRBD1	TRBV19	TGTGCCAGCTCACCAGGGACAGGGAAATTGAGCTCCTACAATGAGCAGTTCTTC	CASSPGTGKLSSYNEQFF
.	TRBJ1-5	.	TRBV27	TGTGCCAGCAGTTCATTGACAGGTAGCAATCAGCCCCAGCATTTT	CASSSLTGSNQPQHF
.	TRBJ2-1	.	TRBV27	TGTGCCACCGCGGCGGGGAGCTCCTACAATGAGCAGTTCTTC	CATAAGSSYNEQFF
.	TRBJ2-3	.	TRBV7-5	TGTGCCAGCAGCTACCCGTCTAGCGGATTCCCAGATACGCAGTATTTT	CASSYPSSGFPDTQYF
.	TRBJ2-7	TRBD1	TRBV27	TGTGCCAGCAGTTTAATTTCCGGGACAGGGCTTGCCTACGAGCAGTACTTC	CASSLISGTGLAYEQYF
.	TRBJ1-1	TRBD1	TRBV19	TGTGCCAGTAGTATTGGGACAGATATGAACACTGAAGCTTTCTTT	CASSIGTDMNTEAFF